In this sample, the clone carrying this T cell receptor (beta chain) turned up a few times. MiXCR, run by TCRdb on the 5' RACE reads, gives a single entry per CDR3 protein. The table has approximately 1.8 million distinct CDR3 sequences, around 33% seen once. This sample stems from a study of identical twins. The sample was cord blood. The source is a newborn girl in good health.

CDR3 region: CASSLRDRGNYNSPLHF. DNA for the CDR3: TGTGCCAGCAGCCTTAGGGACAGGGGAAACTATAATTCACCCCTCCACTTT. This chain uses TRBV11-2 with TRBJ1-6; 10 nucleotides agree with TRBD1. The CDR3 is made up of 17 amino acids. Germline trimming cut 5 bases from V and 3 bases from J; bases unmatched to any gene: 7. Germline V gives CDR1 SGHAT, CDR2 FQNNGV.